These 20 T cell receptor beta chains were sequenced from one sample in a study of monozygotic twins with inflammatory bowel disease. TCRdb re-called the 5' RACE reads; one entry per CDR3 protein, DNA not given. Its clone listing holds 150,000 or so distinct CDR3 sequences. Sequencing was performed on blood. Receptors were obtained from a human donor with ulcerative colitis or Crohn's disease, or a healthy co-twin of an affected twin (not recorded which).

The chain links TRBV5-5 to TRBJ2-2; there is no DNA to check the TCRdb D call of TRBD1. The CDR3 is made up of 15 amino acids. Germline loops: CDR1 SGHKS, CDR2 YYEKEE (reference sequence). This chain's CDR3 is CASRLRQGNTGELFF. Together with reference TRBV5-5 and TRBJ2-2, the CDR3 gives the full variable domain: DAGVTQSPTHLIKTRGQQVTLRCSPISGHKSVSWYQQVLGQGPQFIFQYYEKEERGRGNFPDRFSARQFPNYSSELNVNALLLGDSALYLCASRLRQGNTGELFFGEGSRLTVL.

The chain combines TRBV2 with TRBJ1-6; the TRBD1 assignment by TCRdb is unverifiable without DNA. The CDR3 runs to 14 residues. Per the germline V gene, CDR1 is SNHLY and CDR2 is FYNNEI. The CDR3 region is CASRLDSTNSPLHF.

The gene calls are TRBV28 and TRBJ1-1. CDR1 MDHEN and CDR2 SYDVKM come from the germline V gene. The CDR3 length is 12 residues. CDR3 residues: CASSFFPTEAFF.

The chain links TRBV28 to TRBJ1-5. The CDR3 has 14 amino acids. Germline V gene data show CDR1 as MDHEN and CDR2 as SYDVKM. CDR3 protein: CASSGLAIGQPQHF.

The chain has TRBV5-1 and TRBJ1-2; no DNA is available, so the TRBD1 call from TCRdb remains unchecked. Germline V gene lookup returns CDR1 SGHRS and CDR2 YFSETQ. This CDR3 is 14 amino acids long. This CDR3 reads CVSSFLDRGPGYTF.

The V and J genes are TRBV5-4 and TRBJ2-1; checking the TCRdb D call of TRBD1 is not possible without DNA. From germline, CDR1 is SGHNT and CDR2 YYREEE (reference sequence). This CDR3 comprises 17 residues. The chain's CDR3 is CASSLGPGDKIYNEQFF.

The chain employs TRBV11-2 and TRBJ2-1. CDR3 length: 13 amino acids. CDR1 and CDR2 (germline): SGHAT, FQNNGV. CDR3 protein: CASSLETYNEQFF.

The rearrangement links TRBV11-2 to TRBJ1-3; there is no DNA to check the TCRdb D call of TRBD1. Germline loops: CDR1 SGHAT, CDR2 FQNNGV. This CDR3 contains 16 residues. CDR3 loop: CASSWVTGDSGNTIYF.

V and J are TRBV20-1 and TRBJ1-5; the TCRdb call, TRBD1, lacks DNA for checking. This CDR3 region has 15 residues. The germline gives CDR1 DFQATT, CDR2 SNEGSKA (reference sequence). This CDR3 is CSAGQGGGGNQPQHF.

The chain uses TRBV7-9 and TRBJ1-6; TCRdb designates TRBD1, a call that cannot be tested without DNA. Germline V gene data show CDR1 as SEHNR and CDR2 as FQNEAQ (reference sequence). The CDR3 spans 16 residues. The CDR3 protein is CASSLAGGDKYLPLHF.

The J gene is TRBJ1-4, the V gene TRBV5-1. CDR1 and CDR2 from the germline V gene are SGHRS and YFSETQ. The CDR3 sequence is 15 residues long. The CDR3 spells CASSLARGTNEKLFF.

The CDR3 loop reads CASSLALAGVDEQFF. This chain uses TRBV7-7 with TRBJ2-1; TCRdb designates TRBD2, a call that cannot be tested without DNA. This CDR3 has 15 amino acids. CDR1 is SSHAT, CDR2 FNYEAQ, per germline (reference sequence).

The rearrangement links TRBV9 to TRBJ2-3. Germline-derived CDR1 and CDR2 are SGDLS and YYNGEE. The CDR3 runs to 14 residues. The CDR3 sequence is CASSVRQSTDTQYF.

The chain carries TRBV19 and TRBJ2-2; TCRdb gives TRBD1 as the D gene, but with no DNA this cannot be confirmed. CDR1 is LNHDA and CDR2 is SQIVND in the germline V gene (reference sequence). CDR3 size: 16 residues. This chain's CDR3 is CASSNPRGTNTGELFF. Combining the CDR3 with reference TRBV19 and TRBJ2-2 gives the whole variable domain DGGITQSPKYLFRKEGQNVTLSCEQNLNHDAMYWYRQDPGQGLRLIYYSQIVNDFQKGDIAEGYSVSREKKESFPLTVTSAQKNPTAFYLCASSNPRGTNTGELFFGEGSRLTVL.

Here the CDR3 reads CASSPGVGLASGEQFF. The genes are TRBV5-5 and TRBJ2-1; TCRdb returns TRBD2, unconfirmable since there is no DNA. Germline V gene data show CDR1 as SGHKS and CDR2 as YYEKEE (reference sequence). The CDR3 extends over 16 amino acids.

This chain uses TRBV29-1 with TRBJ1-4. The CDR3 length is 13 residues. Per the germline V gene, CDR1 is SQVTM and CDR2 is ANQGSEA. CDR3 amino acids: CSVLPGGYEKLFF.

The chain employs TRBV27 and TRBJ2-7; without DNA, the TCRdb call of TRBD2 cannot be checked. The CDR3 has 17 residues. Germline V gives CDR1 MNHEY, CDR2 SMNVEV (reference sequence). CDR3 in amino acids: CASSLLPSGRYTYEQYF.

This chain uses TRBV4-2 with TRBJ1-1. This CDR3 comprises 13 residues. Germline-derived CDR1 and CDR2 are LGHNA and YNFKEQ. CDR3 protein: CASSQDRDLWAFF.

The chain has TRBV7-9 and TRBJ2-5. Germline CDR1 SEHNR, CDR2 FQNEAQ (reference sequence). The CDR3 consists of 14 residues. Here the CDR3 reads CASRSTSYQETQYF.

The chain employs TRBV5-1 and TRBJ1-2. Germline V lookup: CDR1 SGHRS, CDR2 YFSETQ. This CDR3 is 14 amino acids long. The CDR3 spells CASSLGTTNYGYTF. The full variable domain, its missing parts supplied by reference TRBV5-1 and TRBJ1-2, is KAGVTQTPRYLIKTRGQQVTLSCSPISGHRSVSWYQQTPGQGLQFLFEYFSETQRNKGNFPGRFSGRQFSNSRSEMNVSTLELGDSALYLCASSLGTTNYGYTFGSGTRLTVV.